This record covers a single T cell receptor beta chain. Germline V CDR1 and CDR2: SNHLY, FYNNEI. The CDR3 has 15 residues. The ends were cut back, 5 bases at V and 0 bases at J, with 13 bases in the middle. This sample is drawn from a study of blood T cells in healthy people across ages. For the second PCR, which ran for about 7 to 11 cycles, a sample-barcoded 5' primer and a J-beta primer mix were used. One entry per CDR3 protein, called by TCRdb with MiXCR from the 5' RACE reads. The sample carries about 970,000 distinct CDR3 sequences, 45% to 60% recorded once. The TCR comes from a woman aged 55 to 70 in good health. Sequenced sample: blood. V gene TRBV2 combines with J gene TRBJ1-2; maybe TRBD1 (5 bases). CDR3 in DNA: TGTGCCAGCAGTTCACAGGTACTGGCTAACTATGGCTACACCTTC. The encoded protein is CASSSQVLANYGYTF.